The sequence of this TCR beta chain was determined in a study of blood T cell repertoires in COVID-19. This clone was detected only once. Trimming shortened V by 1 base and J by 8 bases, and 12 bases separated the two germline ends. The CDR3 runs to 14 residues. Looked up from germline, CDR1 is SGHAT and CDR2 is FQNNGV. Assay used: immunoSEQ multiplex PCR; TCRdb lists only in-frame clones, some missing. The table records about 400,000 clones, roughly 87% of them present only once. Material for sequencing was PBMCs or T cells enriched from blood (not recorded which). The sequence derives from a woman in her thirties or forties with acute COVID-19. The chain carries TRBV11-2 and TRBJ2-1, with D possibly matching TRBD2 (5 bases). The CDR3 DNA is TGTGCCAGCAGCTTAGGGGGAGAAGACGATGAGCAGTTCTTC. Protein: CASSLGGEDDEQFF.